This is a list of T cell receptor beta chains from one sample in a study of human T cells and chemical hapten exposure. TCRdb reprocessed the RACE reads via MiXCR and lists one record per CDR3 protein. The sample shows tens of thousands of distinct CDR3 sequences, approximately 11% of them seen only once. The source was whole blood, collected in connection with sensitization to the hapten diphenylcyclopropenone (DPC). These receptors all come from a man aged 40-49 years with alopecia areata. Some clones in this sample may be carry-over from other donors' samples. Both conserved end residues are trimmed from each CDR3.

v_gene,j_gene,CDR3aa
TRBV20-1,TRBJ2-5,SARRDRGFQETQY
TRBV29-1,TRBJ2-7,SASQSGYEQY
TRBV12-3/TRBV12-4,TRBJ1-5,ASSSGDRGDQPQH
TRBV29-1,TRBJ2-1,SVATFSQGNEQF
TRBV6-6,TRBJ2-3,ASSEPGPWADTQY
TRBV10-3,TRBJ2-3,AISVFGGRGDTQY
TRBV5-1,TRBJ2-1,ASSLETGGYYEQF
TRBV6-2/TRBV6-3,TRBJ2-1,ASSYRQGGINEQF
TRBV24-1,TRBJ2-7,ATSDPFDEQY
TRBV7-9,TRBJ2-3,ASTLPWPDTQY
TRBV6-6,TRBJ2-4,ASKELPGLASSRGSIQY
TRBV10-3,TRBJ1-3,AISENSGNTIY
TRBV20-1,TRBJ2-1,SAKISAYNEQF
TRBV4-3,TRBJ2-1,ASSPGTSSSYNEQF
TRBV20-1,TRBJ2-4,SALHRVQAKNIQY
TRBV27,TRBJ1-1,ASSFRVMNTEAF
TRBV7-8,TRBJ2-1,ASSFERGMNEQF
TRBV10-2,TRBJ2-3,ASSEAGGLTDTQY
TRBV29-1,TRBJ2-3,SVGGGLTSTDTQY
TRBV3-1,TRBJ2-1,ASSQGFGGRYNEQF
TRBV3-1,TRBJ2-2,ASSPLGRLAGVYTGELF
TRBV7-9,TRBJ2-2,ASSGWTSGSTGELF
TRBV7-2,TRBJ2-3,ASSPKLTDTQY
TRBV10-3,TRBJ2-6,AISELRGGSTGANVLT
TRBV12-3/TRBV12-4,TRBJ2-1,ASVAGGRSYNEQF
TRBV5-5,TRBJ2-3,ASSLAAGVSTDTQY
TRBV30,TRBJ2-7,AWSADPSSYEQY
TRBV15,TRBJ2-1,ATSRDGQTYNEQF
TRBV5-1,TRBJ2-1,ASRLRDLSYNEQF
TRBV7-9,TRBJ2-1,ASSRTGDEQF
TRBV4-2,TRBJ2-2,ASSRGLAGGSRGVTGELF
TRBV5-1,TRBJ2-2,ASSLGGPGELF
TRBV18,TRBJ2-1,ASSLGLAENNEQF
TRBV4-1,TRBJ1-2,ASSDWTGDNNYGYT
TRBV20-1,TRBJ2-3,SARRTGGPDTQY
TRBV13,TRBJ1-6,ASSLGGPQGRNSPLH
TRBV12-3/TRBV12-4,TRBJ1-1,ASSRGWYTEAF
TRBV28,TRBJ2-3,ASSLSSGRSPDTQY
TRBV29-1,TRBJ2-2,SVTGGIGTGELF
TRBV12-3/TRBV12-4,TRBJ2-7,ASSFGTGWHPSYEQY
TRBV12-3/TRBV12-4,TRBJ1-6,ASSETGVNSPLH
TRBV11-2,TRBJ1-5,ASSLGQVDSNQPQH
TRBV19,TRBJ2-3,ASSRPPGGPAQDTQY
TRBV3-1,TRBJ1-4,ASSQGSNEKLF
TRBV5-4,TRBJ2-7,ASRLELGTSGSYEQY
TRBV4-3,TRBJ1-4,ASSQGGQGPAEKLF
TRBV29-1,TRBJ1-2,SVDRTANYGYT
TRBV7-2,TRBJ1-2,ASSLARTGGAQGYT
TRBV6-1,TRBJ1-4,ASSDEAKETPNEKLF
TRBV12-3/TRBV12-4,TRBJ1-3,ASSRSLRGRGTGNTIY
TRBV28,TRBJ1-2,ASSPGSGRYGYT
TRBV5-1,TRBJ2-3,ASSLDRGSTDTQY
TRBV6-2/TRBV6-3,TRBJ2-4,ASSYGVRTAIQY
TRBV10-3,TRBJ1-2,AISRTGDYGYT
TRBV7-3,TRBJ1-2,ASSIPGTGNGYT
TRBV6-2/TRBV6-3,TRBJ1-5,ASSYGSQGTQPQH
TRBV20-1,TRBJ2-3,SARDYRDSSTDTQY
TRBV10-3,TRBJ2-3,AISVAGTATDTRY
TRBV28,TRBJ2-7,ASSYLTGEQY
TRBV12-3/TRBV12-4,TRBJ2-5,ASRTITGTHS